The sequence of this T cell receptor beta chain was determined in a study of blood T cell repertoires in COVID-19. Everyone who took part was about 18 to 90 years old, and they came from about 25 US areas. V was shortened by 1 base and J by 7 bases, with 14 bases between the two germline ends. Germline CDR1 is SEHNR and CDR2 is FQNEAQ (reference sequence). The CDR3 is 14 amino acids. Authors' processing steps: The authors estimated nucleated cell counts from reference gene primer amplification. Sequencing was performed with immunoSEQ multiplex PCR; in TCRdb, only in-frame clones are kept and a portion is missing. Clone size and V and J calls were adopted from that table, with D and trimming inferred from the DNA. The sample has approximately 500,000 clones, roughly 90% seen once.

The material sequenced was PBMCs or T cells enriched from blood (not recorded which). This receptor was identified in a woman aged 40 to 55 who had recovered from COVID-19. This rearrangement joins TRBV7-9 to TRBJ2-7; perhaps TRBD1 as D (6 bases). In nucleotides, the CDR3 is TGTGCCAGCAGCTTAGGAACAGGGTTTCAAGAGCAGTACTTC. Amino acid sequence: CASSLGTGFQEQYF. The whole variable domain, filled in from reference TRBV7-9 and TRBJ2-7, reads DTGVSQNPRHKITKRGQNVTFRCDPISEHNRLYWYRQTLGQGPEFLTYFQNEAQLEKSRLLSDRFSAERPKGSFSTLEIQRTEQGDSAMYLCASSLGTGFQEQYFGPGTRLTVT.